A selection of T cell receptor beta chains follows, all from one sample in a study of CD8 T cells in Susac syndrome. Via MiXCR, TCRdb re-called the immunoSEQ multiplex PCR reads, giving one row per CDR3 protein. The table lists around 110,000 distinct CDR3 sequences, roughly 94% of them singletons, with roughly 0.29% in the top ten. Sequences were obtained from CD8+ T cells from PBMCs. The receptors here all came from a human donor with Susac syndrome. The conserved cysteine and the conserved F or W are not part of the CDR3 here. Fields, in order: V gene, clone size, J gene, CDR3 protein. Not all rows give a size; the values are once, few, many and, for expanded clones, a class.

TRBV27	-	TRBJ2-7	ASSPTLGLNYEQY
TRBV5-4	-	TRBJ2-7	ASSFGRGEQY
TRBV5-6	-	TRBJ1-5	ASSQDGVGGGYQPQH
TRBV9	-	TRBJ2-3	ASSADPADTQY
TRBV6-1	-	TRBJ2-3	ASSEFGQGPDTQY
TRBV4-2	-	TRBJ1-4	ASSQTDDVAEKLF
TRBV5-4	-	TRBJ2-7	ASSLGHEQY
TRBV5-1	-	TRBJ1-6	ASSLVHSLNSPLH
TRBV13	-	TRBJ2-5	ASSLAAGSQETQY
TRBV6-6	-	TRBJ2-7	ASSPRTVTYEQY
TRBV20-1	once	TRBJ2-5	SARQGMETQY
TRBV7-9	-	TRBJ1-3	ASSLVVSGNTIY
TRBV29-1	-	TRBJ2-7	SVETGEYYEQY
TRBV7-9	-	TRBJ1-6	ASSFGVGPLH
TRBV6-2/TRBV6-3	-	TRBJ2-7	ASSYDPGGSYEQY
TRBV2	once	TRBJ2-1	ASREEGEGSYNEQF
TRBV3-1	once	TRBJ2-3	ASSQDLRGTSTDTQY
TRBV4-1	once	TRBJ2-7	ASSRLGDYEQY
TRBV29-1	-	TRBJ2-2	SVGLANANTGELF
TRBV20-1	-	TRBJ1-6	SARGTGGFGDNSPLH
TRBV29-1	-	TRBJ1-1	SVEPSLNTEAF
TRBV11-2	-	TRBJ1-2	ASSSLTGGSGGYT
TRBV7-9	-	TRBJ1-1	ASSPTRPRPGETEAF
TRBV5-1	-	TRBJ2-2	ASSPRGGGLTGELF
TRBV6-1	-	TRBJ2-2	ASSGRADGELF
TRBV29-1	-	TRBJ2-7	SVEGTSGEYEQY
TRBV20-1	-	TRBJ2-7	SARDSYEQY
TRBV2	-	TRBJ2-1	ASVWQGVGNEQF
TRBV3-1	-	TRBJ2-7	ASSQDLKSYEQY
TRBV5-6	-	TRBJ1-6	ASSYGTSPLH
TRBV6-6	-	TRBJ1-2	ASSLLGVGYT
TRBV29-1	-	TRBJ2-1	SVVKPGDYNEQF
TRBV4-3	-	TRBJ1-2	ASSQDRGEDGYT
TRBV27	-	TRBJ2-7	ASSLSPGTELYEQY
TRBV13	-	TRBJ2-2	ASIPGGGYTGELF
TRBV5-4	-	TRBJ1-2	ASSGPGTGGDGYT
TRBV7-9	-	TRBJ1-4	ASSLDYGLNEKLF
TRBV4-1	-	TRBJ2-3	ASSQAIFYTQY
TRBV29-1	-	TRBJ1-5	SVEESGGNQPQH
TRBV7-9	-	TRBJ2-3	ASSFGERTDTQY
TRBV23-1	-	TRBJ1-1	AINRGLDTEAF
TRBV9	-	TRBJ2-7	ASSVGTFTYEQY
TRBV3-1	-	TRBJ2-1	ASSLGQQQF
TRBV3-1	-	TRBJ2-5	ASSQYPDSGGEETQY
TRBV18	once	TRBJ2-7	ASSTGQEQREQY
TRBV10-3	-	TRBJ2-3	ATRGGSGPDTQY
TRBV29-1	-	TRBJ2-3	SVEVVPDTQY
TRBV10-2	-	TRBJ2-1	ASSDRAGGYNEQF
TRBV3-1	-	TRBJ1-5	ASSQGTFSNQPQH
TRBV3-1	-	TRBJ2-5	ASNPNRGLETQY
TRBV3-1	-	TRBJ1-2	ASSRRDSITGYT
TRBV13	-	TRBJ2-5	ASSLGFAETQY